These 9 T cell receptor beta chains share one sample of origin, sequenced in a study of graft-versus-host responses after intestinal transplantation. Their specific antigens are unknown. Method: immunoSEQ multiplex PCR; TCRdb's copy keeps in-frame clones and lacks some. The table lists approximately 130,000 clones, just over 90% of them singletons. This specimen consisted of unstimulated CD4+ T cells sorted from spleen or lymph node cells, obtained before intestinal transplant. The receptor set was obtained from a human donor who received an intestinal transplant.

This chain connects TRBV5-4 to TRBJ2-5; D uncertain. From germline, CDR1 is SGHNT and CDR2 YYREEE (reference sequence). The CDR3 extends over 14 amino acids. Trimming removed 7 bases at V and 0 bases at J, with 13 bases between. DNA of the CDR3: TGTGCCAGCTCACCGGGCAGGTACCAAGAGACCCAGTACTTC. Encoded protein: CASSPGRYQETQYF.

The rearrangement joins TRBV15 to TRBJ1-5, with 7 bases identical to TRBD1. The J segment lost 1 base and the V segment lost 6 bases, leaving 3 bases of the junction unmatched. The CDR3 is 14 residues long. From germline, CDR1 is LNHNV and CDR2 YYDKDF (reference sequence). CDR3 residues: CATSKQGSNQPQHF. CDR3 nucleotide sequence: TGTGCCACCAGTAAACAGGGGAGCAATCAGCCCCAGCATTTT.

The gene calls are TRBV6-1 and TRBJ1-5; no reliable D call. The germline gives CDR1 MNHNS, CDR2 SASEGT. Trimming stripped 8 bases from V and 2 bases from J, with 7 bases between. The CDR3 contains 12 residues. The CDR3 sequence: CASEVGNQPQHF. In DNA form, the CDR3 reads TGTGCCAGCGAGGTTGGCAATCAGCCCCAGCATTTT.

This chain connects TRBV29-1 to TRBJ1-2; 12 positions match TRBD1. V shed 6 bases and J 4 bases; nucleotides not matched to a gene: 15. The germline CDR1 and CDR2 sequences are SQVTM and ANQGSEA. This CDR3 is built from 17 residues. The CDR3 protein is CSVARGTGGSGSYGYTF. CDR3 bases: TGCAGCGTCGCTAGGGGGACAGGGGGCTCGGGGAGCTATGGCTACACCTTC. Variable domain in full (rest from reference TRBV29-1 and TRBJ1-2): SAVISQKPSRDICQRGTSLTIQCQVDSQVTMMFWYRQQPGQSLTLIATANQGSEATYESGFVIDKFPISRPNLTFSTLTVSNMSPEDSSIYLCSVARGTGGSGSYGYTFGSGTRLTVV.

The CDR3 sequence: CATSGGGGINQPQHF. CDR3 nucleotides: TGTGCCACCAGCGGGGGGGGCGGAATCAATCAGCCCCAGCATTTT. The chain has TRBV15 and TRBJ1-5; D possibly corresponds to TRBD1 (6 bases). V shed 5 bases and J shed 3 bases, with 14 bases lying between them. The CDR3 sequence is 15 residues long. Looked up from germline, CDR1 is LNHNV and CDR2 is YYDKDF (reference sequence).

J is TRBJ2-7 and V is TRBV10-3, with no clear D. The CDR3 runs 14 residues. The germline V gene has CDR1 ENHRY and CDR2 SYGVKD. V lost 2 bases and J lost 0, with 8 bases in between. In DNA form, the CDR3 reads TGTGCCATCAGTGAGCAGGCCTTCTCCTACGAGCAGTACTTC. Protein sequence: CAISEQAFSYEQYF.

The V and J genes are TRBV6-1 and TRBJ1-1; D uncertain. Germline V gives CDR1 MNHNS, CDR2 SASEGT. The CDR3 loop spans 12 amino acids. Trimming took 4 bases from V and 8 from J, leaving 11 bases between them. The CDR3 reads CASSGGSAEAFF. The DNA for the CDR3 is TGTGCCAGCAGTGGCGGGTCAGCCGAAGCTTTCTTT.

V usage is TRBV15 and J usage is TRBJ1-5; maybe TRBD1 (5 bases). Deletions cut 1 base from V and 7 bases from J, with 11 bases between. The CDR3 spans 14 residues. In germline, CDR1 is LNHNV, CDR2 YYDKDF (reference sequence). Here the CDR3 DNA reads TGTGCCACCAGCAGAGGTCCCCAGGGACAGCCCCAGCATTTT. Translating it yields CATSRGPQGQPQHF.

This rearrangement joins TRBV5-4 to TRBJ1-4; TRBD1 aligns across 8 bases. Germline trimming cut 2 bases from V and 4 bases from J; bases unmatched to any gene: 10. CDR1 is SGHNT and CDR2 is YYREEE in the germline V gene (reference sequence). The CDR3 contains 17 residues. The CDR3 coding sequence is TGTGCCAGCAGCTTCAAGGCAGGGGGCCGGTTTAATGAAAAACTGTTTTTT. This gives the protein CASSFKAGGRFNEKLFF.